These 20 T cell receptor beta chains originate from one sample sequenced in a study of T cells after yellow fever vaccination. TCRdb used MiXCR to reprocess the 5' RACE reads, holding one entry per CDR3 protein. The table lists about 260,000 distinct CDR3 sequences, approximately 3.8% of them singletons, with 15% to 20% in the top ten. Here the sequenced sample was PBMCs, taken 15 days after the yellow fever booster vaccination. These receptors were taken from a man between 18 and 29 years old who received the YFV17D yellow fever vaccine.

This clonotype was seen many times. The J gene is TRBJ1-2, the V gene TRBV7-2, with D uncertain. V was trimmed by 2 bases and J by 2 bases, leaving 9 bases between them. This CDR3 comprises 14 residues. The germline V gene has CDR1 SGHTA and CDR2 FQGNSA. The CDR3 region is CASSLSGLNYGYTF. The CDR3 DNA sequence: TGTGCCAGCAGCTTATCCGGGCTCAACTATGGCTACACCTTC.

Only a few counts were recorded for this clonotype. The chain uses TRBV5-1 and TRBJ2-1, with D possibly TRBD1 on 5 matching bases. V was shortened by 4 bases and J by 0 bases, with 17 bases between the two germline ends. The CDR3 contains 17 residues. Germline lookup yields CDR1 SGHRS and CDR2 YFSETQ. The DNA of the CDR3 is TGCGCCAGCAGCGTCCAGCAGGGCCTTCGCTCCTACAATGAGCAGTTCTTC. It codes for CASSVQQGLRSYNEQFF.

The chain joins TRBV20-1 to TRBJ2-3; TRBD1 is a possible D gene (6 bases). Trimming took off 5 bases at V and 1 base at J, with 10 bases between the two ends. Germline-derived CDR1 and CDR2 are DFQATT and SNEGSKA (reference sequence). The CDR3 length is 13 residues. For the CDR3, the DNA is TGCAGTGCTCAAAAGGGGGGCACAGATACGCAGTATTTT. Amino acid sequence: CSAQKGGTDTQYF.

This clonotype has a count of ten or more. CDR3 amino acids: CASSILGGDTEAFF. The DNA for the CDR3 is TGTGCCAGTAGTATCTTGGGGGGAGACACTGAAGCTTTCTTT. The chain joins TRBV19 to TRBJ1-1; the D gene is possibly TRBD1 (5 bases). Germline V CDR1 and CDR2: LNHDA, SQIVND (reference sequence). This CDR3 is 14 amino acids long. The V end was cut by 3 bases, the J end by 3 bases, with 11 bases between. Full variable domain (outside the CDR3, taken from reference TRBV19 and TRBJ1-1): DGGITQSPKYLFRKEGQNVTLSCEQNLNHDAMYWYRQDPGQGLRLIYYSQIVNDFQKGDIAEGYSVSREKKESFPLTVTSAQKNPTAFYLCASSILGGDTEAFFGQGTRLTVV.

This clonotype was recorded at least ten times. The chain uses TRBV6-2 or TRBV6-3 and TRBJ2-2; D is unresolved. The germline V gene encodes CDR1 MNHEY and CDR2 SVGEGT. The CDR3 loop spans 12 amino acids. Trimming removed 11 bases from V and 4 bases from J, with 11 bases in between. The CDR3 coding sequence is TGTGCCGGGAAGTCGGGCACCGGGGAGCTGTTTTTT. Translating gives CAGKSGTGELFF.

There are many counts of this clonotype. The chain is built from TRBV10-3 and TRBJ2-7; TRBD1 aligns across 7 bases. V shed 3 bases, J shed 3 bases, and the junction held 2 bases outside the gene matches. CDR3 length equals 13 residues. Germline V CDR1 and CDR2: ENHRY, SYGVKD. CDR3 region: CAISEDRVYEQYV. Here the CDR3 DNA reads TGTGCCATCAGTGAAGACAGGGTCTACGAGCAGTACGTC.

This clonotype occurred many times. The V and J genes are TRBV7-2 and TRBJ2-7; no clear D gene. Germline V gene sequence: CDR1 SGHTA, CDR2 FQGNSA. This CDR3 has 13 amino acids. V was shortened by 6 bases and J by 0 bases, with 9 bases between the two germline ends. The CDR3 bases are TGTGCCAGCAGTCCAGTGTCCTCCTACGAGCAGTACTTC. It encodes CASSPVSSYEQYF. Full variable domain (missing parts from reference TRBV7-2 and TRBJ2-7): GAGVSQSPSNKVTEKGKDVELRCDPISGHTALYWYRQSLGQGLEFLIYFQGNSAPDKSGLPSDRFSAERTGGSVSTLTIQRTQQEDSAVYLCASSPVSSYEQYFGPGTRLTVT.

There are a few counts of this clonotype. The rearrangement joins TRBV15 to TRBJ1-2; tentative D call: TRBD1 (5 bases). The CDR3 has 17 amino acids. V lost 0 bases to trimming and J lost 2 bases, with 16 bases between them. The germline V gene has CDR1 LNHNV and CDR2 YYDKDF (reference sequence). The CDR3 nucleotides are TGTGCCACCAGCAGAGATGGGGCGGGACCGAAAAACTATGGCTACACCTTC. This codes for CATSRDGAGPKNYGYTF.

A remark on this clonotype: This could be a read error, since a much larger clone is one nucleotide away. This sequence joins TRBV5-1 and TRBJ1-2, with D uncertain. CDR3 length: 13 residues. The ends were cut back, 7 bases at V and 5 bases at J, with 15 bases in the middle. CDR1 and CDR2 (germline): SGHRS, YFSETQ. CDR3 protein: CASWVDLGYGYTF. The CDR3 DNA reads TGCGCCAGCTGGGTGGACCTTGGATATGGCTACACCTTC.

Ten or more counts support this clonotype. CDR3 amino acids: CASSLGSEGGGEQFF. Here the CDR3 DNA reads TGTGCCAGCAGTTTAGGTTCCGAGGGAGGAGGGGAGCAGTTCTTC. The V call is TRBV6-5, the J call TRBJ2-1; possible D gene TRBD2, 6 bases. The germline gives CDR1 MNHEY, CDR2 SVGAGI. V shed 4 bases and J shed 10 bases, with 20 bases lying between them. The CDR3 runs 15 residues.

This clonotype was observed many times. The chain couples TRBV21-1 to TRBJ1-5; no check of the table's D call, TRBD1, against the DNA was made. TRBV21-1 corresponds to a pseudogene. The CDR3 covers 16 residues. The CDR3: CASSKDARDSNQPQHF. The CDR3 bases are TGTGCCAGCAGCAAAGATGCCAGGGATAGCAATCAGCCCCAGCATTTT.

In its sample, this clonotype was seen many times. CDR3 loop: CASSPSPNYGYTF. The CDR3 bases are TGCGCCAGCAGCCCCTCCCCTAACTATGGCTACACCTTC. The chain joins TRBV5-1 to TRBJ1-2; D ambiguous. Germline-derived CDR1 and CDR2 are SGHRS and YFSETQ. V was trimmed by 4 bases and J by 0 bases, leaving 7 bases between them. The CDR3 consists of 13 residues.

The CDR3 is CASSSQASGANTGELFF. CDR3 DNA: TGTGCCAGCAGCTCCCAAGCCAGCGGGGCGAACACCGGGGAGCTGTTTTTT. The chain combines TRBV7-3 with TRBJ2-2; 7 bases line up with TRBD2. The length of the CDR3 is 17 residues. CDR1 and CDR2 (germline): SGHTA, FQGTGA. The V and J ends lost 4 bases and 0 bases, in that order; junction bases with no gene match: 8.

This clonotype was seen at least ten times. The rearrangement joins TRBV24-1 to TRBJ1-5; D remains ambiguous. V lost 7 bases and J lost 10, with 13 bases in between. Germline assignment: CDR1 KGHDR and CDR2 SFDVKD. CDR3 length equals 12 residues. CDR3 in amino acids: CATSPRRLPQHF. The DNA for the CDR3 is TGTGCCACCAGCCCCCGACGGCTTCCCCAGCATTTT.

The sample holds many counts of this clonotype. V gene TRBV7-9 combines with J gene TRBJ1-4; perhaps TRBD1 as D (5 bases). The CDR3 spans 14 residues. Germline V gene data show CDR1 as SEHNR and CDR2 as FQNEAQ (reference sequence). V lost 5 bases, J lost 3 bases, and 10 bases lay in between. This CDR3 is CASSAMGANEKLFF. The CDR3 DNA is TGTGCCAGCAGCGCGATGGGGGCTAATGAAAAACTGTTTTTT.

This clonotype came up many times. The chain couples TRBV28 to TRBJ2-3; 12 bases are a match to TRBD2. The CDR3 runs to 17 residues. With V trimmed by 3 bases and J by 4 bases, 8 bases remained unmatched. CDR1 MDHEN and CDR2 SYDVKM come from the germline V gene. CDR3: CASSLGLAGGPADTQYF. The CDR3 nucleotides read TGTGCCAGCAGTTTGGGGCTAGCGGGGGGGCCGGCAGATACGCAGTATTTT.

This clonotype was found many times. This sequence joins TRBV4-1 and TRBJ1-1; D ambiguous. This CDR3 comprises 14 residues. Germline CDR1 and CDR2: MGHRA and YSYEKL. Trimming removed 3 bases from V and 3 bases from J, with 11 bases in between. The DNA for the CDR3 is TGCGCCAGCAGCCACCCGGAATTATACACTGAAGCTTTCTTT. Protein: CASSHPELYTEAFF.

This clonotype was seen at least ten times. The genes are TRBV21-1 and TRBJ2-7; TRBD1 is the table's D call and was not checked against the DNA. TRBV21-1 is a pseudogene segment. This CDR3 comprises 14 residues. The CDR3 reads CASSRQMSAYEQYV. Here the CDR3 DNA reads TGTGCCAGCAGCAGGCAAATGTCCGCCTACGAGCAGTACGTC.

This clonotype was seen a single time. The CDR3 DNA follows: TGTGCAAGGACCCCTGACGTTAGCGGGGCGGGAAACCAAGAGACCCAGTACTTC. Translation gives CARTPDVSGAGNQETQYF. J is TRBJ2-5 and V is TRBV12-2; the tabulated D call, TRBD2, remains unverified against the DNA. TRBV12-2 is assigned pseudogene status. This CDR3 is 18 amino acids long.

In this sample, this clonotype turned up many times. V is TRBV20-1 and J is TRBJ2-1; 9 bases are a match to TRBD2. There are 14 residues in the CDR3. Trimming at V came to 3 bases and at J to 0 bases, leaving 0 bases not matched to a gene. The germline V gene has CDR1 DFQATT and CDR2 SNEGSKA (reference sequence). This chain's CDR3 is CSARRGGSYNEQFF. CDR3 bases: TGCAGTGCTAGGCGGGGGGGCTCCTACAATGAGCAGTTCTTC.